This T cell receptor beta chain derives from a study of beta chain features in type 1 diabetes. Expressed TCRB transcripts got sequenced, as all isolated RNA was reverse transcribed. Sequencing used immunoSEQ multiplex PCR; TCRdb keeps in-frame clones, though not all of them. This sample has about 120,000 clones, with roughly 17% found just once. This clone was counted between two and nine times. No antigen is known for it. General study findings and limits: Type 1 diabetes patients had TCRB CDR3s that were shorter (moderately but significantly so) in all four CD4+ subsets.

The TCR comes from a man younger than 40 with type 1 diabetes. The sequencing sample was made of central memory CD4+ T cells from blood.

The CDR3 coding sequence is TGTGCCAGTAGTGGTTACAGGGGCATGAACACTGAAGCTTTCTTT. Translation: CASSGYRGMNTEAFF. The chain is built from TRBV19 and TRBJ1-1; the match to TRBD1 covers 7 bases. V shed 5 bases and J 0 bases; nucleotides not matched to a gene: 6. CDR1 and CDR2 (germline): LNHDA, SQIVND (reference sequence). CDR3 length: 15 amino acids.